The T cell receptor beta chain described here comes from a study of T cells in Graves' hyperthyroidism and ophthalmopathy. Points from the study as a whole: Stable hyperthyroidism was told apart from ophthalmopathy by a model built on 13 V-J features. Before onset, by a median of approximately 6.2 months, the model predicted ophthalmopathy.

In making diagnoses, clinical symptoms, serum thyroxine and TRAb, thyroid ultrasound and orbital computed tomography were all used. TCR beta CDR3 regions were amplified from RNA transcripts. HTBI primers were employed in a first-round RT-PCR of the TCR CDR3. TCRdb reprocessed the multiplex PCR reads with MiXCR, giving one entry per CDR3 protein. This table has around 440,000 distinct CDR3 sequences, around 16% appearing once. A few counts support this clonotype. The antigen is undetermined. The CDR3 spans 16 residues. Germline CDR1 SGHTA, CDR2 FQGNSA. The junction had 18 bases not matched to a gene; V was cut back by 5 bases and J by 10 bases.

This sequence originates from a woman aged 18-30 years with Graves' hyperthyroidism. This chain joins TRBV7-2 and TRBJ1-1; the match to TRBD1 covers 8 bases. The sample comprised blood. CDR3 nucleotides: TGTGCCAGCAGCCCCCCCTTTGGTCAGGGGGCTGGAGGAGCTTTCTTT. It yields the protein CASSPPFGQGAGGAFF.